Each of the 7 T cell receptor beta chains below was sequenced from the same sample in a study of cytomegalovirus exposure and HLA in healthy donors. Use of 60 Vbeta and 13 Jbeta primers characterized the PCR. Using immunoSEQ multiplex PCR, the repertoire was profiled, and TCRdb retains in-frame clones only, with some absent. The repertoire includes roughly 130,000 clones, over 60% of them detected once, and approximately 8% sits in the top ten. Sequencing used PBMCs. These receptors were collected from a middle-aged woman in good health and CMV-seropositive.

The CDR3 loop is CASSRDSPGTTMYNEQFF. The CDR3 nucleotides are TGCGCCAGCAGCCGAGATTCACCGGGGACTACCATGTACAATGAGCAGTTCTTC. V gene TRBV4-1 combines with J gene TRBJ2-1; 7 positions agree with TRBD2. After removal of 4 bases from V and 4 bases from J, the junction contained 16 bases not matched to a gene. This CDR3 region has 18 residues. Germline V lookup: CDR1 MGHRA, CDR2 YSYEKL.

The J gene is TRBJ2-3, the V gene TRBV5-1; D call uncertain. CDR3 length: 12 residues. The V end was cut by 5 bases, the J end by 4 bases, with 8 bases between. Per the germline V gene, CDR1 is SGHRS and CDR2 is YFSETQ. DNA of the CDR3: TGCGCCAGCAGAGAGGTTCCAGATACGCAGTATTTT. It encodes CASREVPDTQYF.

This clone was observed a single time. This sequence joins TRBV7-9 and TRBJ1-1; perhaps TRBD1 as D (5 bases). Per germline, CDR1 SEHNR and CDR2 FQNEAQ (reference sequence). CDR3 length: 17 residues. Trimming took off 1 base at V and 9 bases at J, with 24 bases between the two ends. CDR3 DNA sequence: TGTGCCAGCAGCTTAGGGGTGAAAGGCGGGGCAGGGTCTAAAGCTTTCTTT. Translation: CASSLGVKGGAGSKAFF. The complete variable domain, with remaining parts taken from reference TRBV7-9 and TRBJ1-1, reads DTGVSQNPRHKITKRGQNVTFRCDPISEHNRLYWYRQTLGQGPEFLTYFQNEAQLEKSRLLSDRFSAERPKGSFSTLEIQRTEQGDSAMYLCASSLGVKGGAGSKAFFGQGTRLTVV.

This clone was seen a few times. This sequence joins TRBV28 and TRBJ2-1; 11 nucleotides match TRBD2. The trim removed 6 bases at V and 6 bases at J, leaving 4 bases unmatched. The CDR3 loop spans 14 amino acids. Germline V gives CDR1 MDHEN, CDR2 SYDVKM. Here the CDR3 reads CASSGLAGGNEQFF. CDR3 in DNA: TGTGCCAGCAGCGGGCTAGCGGGAGGCAATGAGCAGTTCTTC.

V is TRBV19 and J is TRBJ1-3; D call uncertain. V was shortened by 7 bases and J by 0 bases, with 10 bases between the two germline ends. Germline-derived CDR1 and CDR2 are LNHDA and SQIVND (reference sequence). The CDR3 runs to 14 residues. CDR3 in amino acids: CASNPGGSGNTIYF. CDR3 coding DNA: TGTGCCAGTAACCCGGGTGGCTCTGGAAACACCATATATTTT.

The chain has TRBV19 and TRBJ2-5, with a tentative D call TRBD1 (5 bases). CDR3 length equals 14 residues. Per the germline V gene, CDR1 is LNHDA and CDR2 is SQIVND (reference sequence). Deletions cut 5 bases from V and 5 bases from J, with 15 bases between. CDR3 sequence: CASSGAQGAETQYF. CDR3 coding DNA: TGTGCCAGTAGTGGGGCCCAGGGCGCGGAGACCCAGTACTTC.

This clone has only one observation. The chain carries TRBV2 and TRBJ2-1; possibly TRBD1 for D (6 bases). V gave up 11 bases and J gave up 0 bases, with 17 bases separating them. The CDR3 covers 15 residues. Germline V gene sequence: CDR1 SNHLY, CDR2 FYNNEI. CDR3: CAGPGHHGSYNEQFF. The DNA for the CDR3 is TGTGCCGGACCGGGACACCATGGCTCCTACAATGAGCAGTTCTTC.